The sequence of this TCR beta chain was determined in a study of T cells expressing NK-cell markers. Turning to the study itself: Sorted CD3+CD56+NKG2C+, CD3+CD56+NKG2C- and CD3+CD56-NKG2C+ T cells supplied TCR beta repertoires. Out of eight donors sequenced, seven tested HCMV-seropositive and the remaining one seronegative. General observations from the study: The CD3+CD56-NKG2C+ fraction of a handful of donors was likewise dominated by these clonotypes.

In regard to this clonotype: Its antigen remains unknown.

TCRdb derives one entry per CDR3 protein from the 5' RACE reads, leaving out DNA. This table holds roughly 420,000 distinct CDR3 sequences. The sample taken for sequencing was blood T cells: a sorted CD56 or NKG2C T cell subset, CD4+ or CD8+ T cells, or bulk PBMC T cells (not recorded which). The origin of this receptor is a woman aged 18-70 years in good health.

The CDR3 sequence: CASIDRLPNTEAFF. The chain carries TRBV6-1 and TRBJ1-1; lacking DNA, the TRBD1 call made by TCRdb goes unchecked. This CDR3 has 14 residues. The germline V gene has CDR1 MNHNS and CDR2 SASEGT.